One and the same sample provided the 12 T cell receptor beta chains below, sequenced in a study of blood T cell repertoires in COVID-19. Clones were read by immunoSEQ multiplex PCR, and TCRdb kept only the in-frame ones, dropping some. The sample includes some 300,000 clones, over 80% of them seen just once. The specimen was peripheral blood. The receptor source for this set is a woman in her forties or fifties with active or convalescent COVID-19.

V gene TRBV2 combines with J gene TRBJ1-4, with TRBD1 matching 10 bases. J lost 8 bases, V lost 5 bases, and 5 bases had no gene match. This CDR3 has 14 amino acids. From germline, CDR1 is SNHLY and CDR2 FYNNEI. DNA for the CDR3: TGTGCCAGCAGTCCGGGACAGGGGTACGAAAAACTGTTTTTT. Amino acids: CASSPGQGYEKLFF. Combining the CDR3 with reference TRBV2 and TRBJ1-4 gives the whole variable domain EPEVTQTPSHQVTQMGQEVILRCVPISNHLYFYWYRQILGQKVEFLVSFYNNEISEKSEIFDDQFSVERPDGSNFTLKIRSTKLEDSAMYFCASSPGQGYEKLFFGSGTQLSVL.

This sequence joins TRBV6-5 and TRBJ2-2; a possible D gene is TRBD2 (5 bases). The germline V gene encodes CDR1 MNHEY and CDR2 SVGAGI. The V end was cut by 7 bases, the J end by 8 bases, with 14 bases between. There are 13 residues in the CDR3. CDR3 bases: TGTGCCAGCACCGAGTGGCGGGCTGGGGAGCTGTTTTTT. It translates to CASTEWRAGELFF.

The J gene is TRBJ2-2, the V gene TRBV24-1; a possible D gene is TRBD2 (6 bases). Per the germline V gene, CDR1 is KGHDR and CDR2 is SFDVKD. The CDR3 consists of 16 residues. V was clipped by 1 base and J by 1 base, with 9 bases between them. Written as DNA, the CDR3 is TGTGCCACCAGTGATTTTTTCGGGGGGAACACCGGGGAGCTGTTTTTT. Translated, it gives CATSDFFGGNTGELFF.

This clone was observed once. V is TRBV7-2 and J is TRBJ1-2; TRBD1 aligns across 11 bases. CDR1 and CDR2 (germline): SGHTA, FQGNSA. V trimming: 1 base; J trimming: 0 bases; junction bases outside the gene matches: 7. This CDR3 region has 18 residues. Here the CDR3 reads CASSLGGTGGVANYGYTF. CDR3 DNA: TGTGCCAGCAGCTTAGGCGGGACAGGGGGGGTAGCTAACTATGGCTACACCTTC.

In its sample, this clone was seen once. The chain employs TRBV2 and TRBJ1-1; D is possibly TRBD1 (5 bases). CDR3 length equals 15 residues. V was pared by 6 bases and J by 4 bases, with 18 bases between. Germline values: CDR1 SNHLY, CDR2 FYNNEI. This chain's CDR3 is CASRAGQGVFTEAFF. CDR3 nucleotides: TGTGCCAGCAGAGCCGGCCAGGGCGTATTCACTGAAGCTTTCTTT. Supplemented by reference TRBV2 and TRBJ1-1, the full variable domain reads EPEVTQTPSHQVTQMGQEVILRCVPISNHLYFYWYRQILGQKVEFLVSFYNNEISEKSEIFDDQFSVERPDGSNFTLKIRSTKLEDSAMYFCASRAGQGVFTEAFFGQGTRLTVV.

This chain connects TRBV14 to TRBJ1-1; TRBD1 aligns across 9 bases. The CDR3 loop spans 15 amino acids. Trimming cost V 4 bases and J 4 bases; bases outside gene matches: 7. The V gene's germline CDR1 is SGHDN and CDR2 FVKESK. For the CDR3, the DNA is TGTGCCAGCAGCCCCCTGGACAGGGGAGCCACTGAAGCTTTCTTT. Residues: CASSPLDRGATEAFF. Drawing the rest from reference TRBV14 and TRBJ1-1, the complete variable domain is EAGVTQFPSHSVIEKGQTVTLRCDPISGHDNLYWYRRVMGKEIKFLLHFVKESKQDESGMPNNRFLAERTGGTYSTLKVQPAELEDSGVYFCASSPLDRGATEAFFGQGTRLTVV.

The rearrangement joins TRBV4-1 to TRBJ2-2; TRBD2 matches 12 bases. The CDR3 spans 16 residues. The ends lost 7 bases at V and 2 bases at J; junction bases unmatched: 5. Germline assignment: CDR1 MGHRA and CDR2 YSYEKL. The CDR3 DNA sequence: TGCGCCAGCAACCCCGGACTAGCGGGAAACACCGGGGAGCTGTTTTTT. It codes for CASNPGLAGNTGELFF.

This chain links TRBV27 with TRBJ1-2; D is possibly TRBD1 (5 bases). V was shortened by 6 bases and J by 3 bases, with 23 bases between the two germline ends. The germline V gene has CDR1 MNHEY and CDR2 SMNVEV (reference sequence). This CDR3 is built from 17 residues. This CDR3 reads CASSLLGHGGADYGYTF. The CDR3 region has the DNA TGTGCCAGCAGCCTATTGGGCCATGGAGGGGCGGACTATGGCTACACCTTC.

This chain links TRBV3-1 (or the pseudogene TRBV3-2) with TRBJ2-1, with 7 positions matching TRBD1. Looked up from germline, CDR1 is LGHDT and CDR2 is YNNKEL (reference sequence). V lost 2 bases to trimming and J lost 8 bases; unmatched junction nucleotides: 24. The length of the CDR3 is 20 residues. The CDR3 loop reads CASSQRWGTANSGARDEQFF. For the CDR3, the DNA is TGTGCCAGCAGCCAAAGGTGGGGGACAGCTAATTCCGGGGCGCGCGATGAGCAGTTCTTC.

This clone was picked up a small number of times. This chain uses TRBV19 with TRBJ1-1, with D unclear. V lost 5 bases and J 1 base, leaving 8 bases between the germline ends. Germline lookup yields CDR1 LNHDA and CDR2 SQIVND (reference sequence). This CDR3 is built from 13 residues. The CDR3, as DNA: TGTGCCAGTAGTTTGTCGGGGAACACTGAAGCTTTCTTT. Translating it yields CASSLSGNTEAFF.

This clone occurred many times. The chain carries TRBV21-1 and TRBJ2-3; the table's D call TRBD2 went unverified against the DNA. TRBV21-1 is a known pseudogene. CDR3 size: 20 residues. In DNA, the CDR3 is TGTGCCAGCAGCAAAGGTGTGGGACTAGCGGGGTGGGATAGCACAGATACGCAGTATTTT. Translating gives CASSKGVGLAGWDSTDTQYF.

The rearrangement uses TRBV24-1 and TRBJ2-2; the match to TRBD2 covers 7 bases. Germline assignment: CDR1 KGHDR and CDR2 SFDVKD. After removal of 3 bases from V and 5 bases from J, the junction contained 14 bases not matched to a gene. The CDR3 has 18 residues. The CDR3 coding sequence is TGTGCCACCAGTGATCCCGGCTGGGGAGGGAGCGATACCGGGGAGCTGTTTTTT. This encodes CATSDPGWGGSDTGELFF.